The clone carrying this T cell receptor beta chain appeared a few times. The authors' processing: Researchers report that nucleated cell counts were estimated from reference gene primer amplification. The method was immunoSEQ multiplex PCR; TCRdb's version includes in-frame clones alone and lacks a portion of them. The DNA was the basis for D and trimming; V, J and clone size are from that table. The sample includes under 150,000 clones, 76% of them seen just once. The data were obtained in a study of blood T cell repertoires in COVID-19. Overall study: From the United States, Italy and Spain came samples of acute and convalescent COVID-19. Nucleic acid was either cDNA or gDNA, and it came from T cells, B-cell-depleted T cells, or PBMCs.

From germline, CDR1 is MDHEN and CDR2 SYDVKM. Losses at the gene ends were 3 bases for V and 5 bases for J; bases not matched to a gene: 2. The CDR3 is 14 residues long. The genes are TRBV28 and TRBJ1-5, with 9 bases lining up with TRBD1. Sequencing used peripheral blood. This TCR came from a woman of 80 years or more with active or convalescent COVID-19. CDR3 bases: TGTGCCAGCAGTTTGACAGGGGGACATCAGCCCCAGCATTTT. Translating gives CASSLTGGHQPQHF.